The rows below give T cell receptor beta chains drawn from one sample of a study of blood T cell repertoires in COVID-19. TCRdb's copy holds only in-frame clones and misses some; the assay was immunoSEQ multiplex PCR. Of about 200,000 clones detected, around nine tenths appear once; the ten largest clones hold about 4%. Specimen: PBMCs or T cells enriched from blood (not recorded which). The receptors stem from a woman under 40 who had been exposed to COVID-19. Each CDR3 is given with its conserved first and last residue. A D gene is named only where the DNA matches it firmly. Size values are once, few and many counts, or a class for expanded clones, and some rows have none.

size,V,D,J,CDR3,DNA
NA,TRBV7-6,TRBD2,TRBJ2-2,CASSLTSGGAGELFF,TGTGCCAGCAGCTTAACTAGCGGGGGTGCCGGGGAGCTGTTTTTT
NA,TRBV11-3,TRBD2,TRBJ2-7,CASSPPPGSRGGIYEQYF,TGTGCCAGCAGCCCACCTCCGGGGTCGCGCGGGGGTATTTACGAGCAGTACTTC
NA,TRBV2,TRBD2,TRBJ2-1,CASRGAGVYNEQFF,TGTGCCAGCAGGGGAGCGGGGGTTTACAATGAGCAGTTCTTC
few,TRBV3-1/TRBV3-2,TRBD1,TRBJ1-5,CASSHRGAGTGGPLNQPQHF,TGTGCCAGCAGCCATCGAGGGGCCGGGACAGGGGGCCCCCTCAATCAGCCCCAGCATTTT
NA,TRBV5-1,NA,TRBJ1-3,CASSPQGSGNTIYF,TGCGCCAGCAGCCCACAGGGATCTGGAAACACCATATATTTT
NA,TRBV3-1/TRBV3-2,NA,TRBJ2-7,CASSLRGRSWAYEQYF,TGTGCCAGCAGCCTAAGAGGAAGGTCATGGGCCTACGAGCAGTACTTC
NA,TRBV2,NA,TRBJ1-1,CAIEETGEAFF,TGTGCCATCGAAGAAACAGGTGAAGCTTTCTTT
NA,TRBV24-1,TRBD1,TRBJ1-2,CATTPGQGYGYTF,TGTGCCACCACCCCGGGACAGGGCTATGGCTACACCTTC
NA,TRBV5-5,NA,TRBJ1-5,CASSLGQGYQPQHF,TGTGCCAGCAGCTTGGGCCAGGGGTATCAGCCCCAGCATTTT
NA,TRBV7-9,TRBD1,TRBJ2-7,CASSLSVGQVVVGQYF,TGTGCCAGCAGCTTATCGGTGGGACAGGTTGTTGTCGGGCAGTACTTC
NA,TRBV6-6,NA,TRBJ2-3,CASSRPGADTQYF,TGTGCCAGCAGTCGTCCAGGGGCAGATACGCAGTATTTT
NA,TRBV5-1,TRBD1,TRBJ1-4,CASSVGTAATNEKLFF,TGCGCCAGCAGCGTTGGGACAGCTGCAACTAATGAAAAACTGTTTTTT
NA,TRBV5-1,NA,TRBJ2-3,CASRASSLADTQYF,TGCGCCAGCAGGGCCTCTTCCCTCGCAGATACGCAGTATTTT
NA,TRBV7-8,TRBD1,TRBJ2-2,CASSFDPDRPSPGELFF,TGTGCCAGCAGCTTCGACCCGGACAGGCCTTCCCCCGGGGAGCTGTTTTTT
NA,TRBV11-2,NA,TRBJ2-2,CASSLLPGTGELFF,TGTGCCAGCAGCCTACTACCAGGGACCGGGGAGCTGTTTTTT
NA,TRBV5-1,TRBD1,TRBJ1-1,CASSLGQGAEAFF,TGCGCCAGCAGCTTGGGACAGGGGGCTGAAGCTTTCTTT
NA,TRBV11-2,NA,TRBJ1-2,CASSSTLQGDGYTF,TGTGCCAGCAGCTCAACCTTACAGGGCGATGGCTACACCTTC
NA,TRBV6-1,NA,TRBJ2-2,CASSDQGTDTGELFF,TGTGCCAGCAGTGATCAGGGTACGGACACCGGGGAGCTGTTTTTT
NA,TRBV5-1,NA,TRBJ1-6,CASSARQADNSPLHF,TGCGCCAGCAGCGCCCGACAGGCCGATAATTCACCCCTCCACTTT
NA,TRBV9,TRBD1,TRBJ1-5,CASSVGQGRNQPQHF,TGTGCCAGCAGCGTAGGACAGGGAAGGAATCAGCCCCAGCATTTT
NA,TRBV27,NA,TRBJ1-4,CASRGREKLFF,TGTGCCAGCAGGGGCCGAGAAAAACTGTTTTTT
NA,TRBV27,NA,TRBJ1-5,CASSLTGNQPQHF,TGTGCCAGCAGTTTGACAGGTAATCAGCCCCAGCATTTT
NA,TRBV3-1/TRBV3-2,NA,TRBJ1-4,CASSQRGNSNPKLFF,TGTGCCAGCAGCCAACGGGGTAACTCGAATCCAAAACTGTTTTTT
NA,TRBV6-6,TRBD2,TRBJ2-3,CASSYGRRGVTDTQYF,TGTGCCAGCAGTTACGGTCGGCGGGGGGTCACAGATACGCAGTATTTT
NA,TRBV9,TRBD1,TRBJ2-5,CASSPTGGLVETQYF,TGTGCCAGCAGTCCGACAGGGGGCCTGGTTGAGACCCAGTACTTC
NA,TRBV21-1,NA,TRBJ2-5,CASSKTVNPMKETQYF,TGTGCCAGCAGCAAAACGGTGAACCCCATGAAGGAGACCCAGTACTTC
NA,TRBV5-5,NA,TRBJ1-3,CASSSRAGLINSGNTIYF,TGTGCCAGCAGCTCCAGGGCAGGGCTGATAAACTCTGGAAACACCATATATTTT
NA,TRBV5-4,NA,TRBJ1-2,CASSLSGGQGYGYTF,TGTGCCAGCAGCTTGTCGGGGGGGCAGGGCTATGGCTACACCTTC
NA,TRBV30,NA,TRBJ1-5,CAWSRQGNQPQHF,TGTGCCTGGAGTCGACAGGGCAATCAGCCCCAGCATTTT
NA,TRBV12-3/TRBV12-4,NA,TRBJ1-2,CASSLAVGAGYTF,TGTGCCAGCAGTTTAGCGGTGGGGGCTGGCTACACCTTC
NA,TRBV14,NA,TRBJ1-5,CASSQDWGGYSNQPQHF,TGTGCCAGCAGCCAAGATTGGGGGGGCTATAGCAATCAGCCCCAGCATTTT
once,TRBV5-6,NA,TRBJ2-2,CASSPGDRELFF,TGTGCCAGCAGTCCAGGGGACCGGGAGCTGTTTTTT
NA,TRBV10-3,TRBD1,TRBJ1-3,CASASQGAPGNTIYF,TGTGCCTCCGCCTCTCAGGGGGCCCCTGGAAACACCATATATTTT
NA,TRBV5-1,TRBD2,TRBJ2-3,CASSLEQRGGTDTQYF,TGCGCCAGCAGCTTGGAACAGCGGGGGGGCACGGATACGCAGTATTTT
NA,TRBV2,NA,TRBJ2-7,CASSDRLEGEQYF,TGTGCCAGCAGTGATAGGTTGGAGGGAGAGCAGTACTTC
NA,TRBV5-1,NA,TRBJ1-4,CASSLGQGFEKLFF,TGCGCCAGCAGCTTGGGGCAGGGATTCGAAAAACTGTTTTTT
NA,TRBV19,NA,TRBJ1-6,CASSIGEYNSPLHF,TGTGCCAGTAGTATTGGGGAGTATAATTCACCCCTCCACTTT
many,TRBV3-1/TRBV3-2,NA,TRBJ1-2,CASSQGETERAVTF,TGTGCCAGCAGCCAAGGAGAAACAGAAAGAGCCGTTACCTTC
NA,TRBV11-2,NA,TRBJ1-4,CASAQGATNEKLFF,TGTGCCAGTGCTCAGGGCGCAACTAATGAAAAACTGTTTTTT
NA,TRBV11-2,TRBD2,TRBJ2-7,CASSFIVSGSSYEQYF,TGTGCCAGCAGCTTTATTGTTAGCGGGAGCTCCTACGAGCAGTACTTC
NA,TRBV7-8,NA,TRBJ1-6,CASRIGGDSPLHF,TGTGCCAGCAGGATAGGGGGGGATTCACCCCTCCACTTT
NA,TRBV7-3,TRBD1,TRBJ2-1,CASSATGGAKGYEQFF,TGTGCCAGCAGCGCAACAGGGGGCGCAAAGGGGTATGAGCAGTTCTTC
NA,TRBV5-1,TRBD1,TRBJ1-6,CASSLGTGVNSPLHF,TGCGCCAGCAGCCTCGGGACAGGGGTCAATTCACCCCTCCACTTT
NA,TRBV2,TRBD1,TRBJ2-7,CASSDFRLGQGGHEQYF,TGTGCCAGCAGTGATTTTCGTTTGGGACAGGGGGGGCACGAGCAGTACTTC
NA,TRBV2,TRBD1,TRBJ1-5,CASGTGDRIQPQHF,TGTGCCAGCGGCACAGGGGATAGGATCCAGCCCCAGCATTTT
NA,TRBV10-3,TRBD1,TRBJ1-2,CAISSLDRGVSYGYTF,TGTGCCATCAGCTCGTTAGACAGGGGAGTCTCCTATGGCTACACCTTC
NA,TRBV9,NA,TRBJ2-2,CASSPYGSGTGTGELFF,TGTGCCAGCAGCCCTTACGGATCCGGGACTGGCACCGGGGAGCTGTTTTTT
once,TRBV7-2,NA,TRBJ2-7,CASSLDGYYEQYF,TGTGCCAGCAGCTTAGACGGTTACTACGAGCAGTACTTC
NA,TRBV4-1,TRBD1,TRBJ1-2,CASSQEWAGGWNYGYTF,TGCGCCAGCAGCCAAGAATGGGCAGGGGGCTGGAACTATGGCTACACCTTC
NA,TRBV30,TRBD1,TRBJ1-1,CAWSAAGQGRTEAFF,TGTGCCTGGAGTGCGGCAGGACAGGGTCGTACTGAAGCTTTCTTT
NA,TRBV5-4,NA,TRBJ1-1,CASSSGEPEAFF,TGTGCCAGCAGCTCCGGAGAGCCTGAAGCTTTCTTT
NA,TRBV30,NA,TRBJ2-3,CAWRVRGTDTQYF,TGTGCCTGGAGGGTGCGGGGCACAGATACGCAGTATTTT
NA,TRBV19,NA,TRBJ1-1,CASSKVQASTEAFF,TGTGCCAGTAGTAAGGTGCAGGCGAGCACTGAAGCTTTCTTT
NA,TRBV7-8,NA,TRBJ1-1,CASSFGWNTEAFF,TGTGCCAGCAGCTTCGGGTGGAACACTGAAGCTTTCTTT
NA,TRBV10-1,NA,TRBJ1-2,CASEGGSTDNYGYTF,TGCGCCAGCGAAGGGGGATCGACAGATAACTATGGCTACACCTTC